This paragraph covers one TCR beta chain sequence. This entry is derived from a study of cytomegalovirus exposure and HLA in healthy donors. With 60 Vbeta and 13 Jbeta primers, the PCR was carried out. Produced via immunoSEQ multiplex PCR; TCRdb's table is partial and in-frame only. The table lists about 150,000 clones, nearly 90% of them singletons, with around 0.51% in the top ten. The CDR3 runs to 14 residues. In germline, CDR1 is SGDLS, CDR2 YYNGEE. Trimming cost V 5 bases and J 9 bases; bases outside gene matches: 10. This chain links TRBV9 with TRBJ2-3, with TRBD2 matching over 9 bases. Specimen: PBMCs. This TCR came from a woman in her thirties or forties in good health and CMV-seronegative. CDR3 sequence: CASSTSGPSGTQYF. The DNA for the CDR3 is TGTGCCAGCAGTACTAGCGGGCCCTCGGGGACGCAGTATTTT.